A single sample gave rise to the 3 T cell receptor beta chains below, sequenced in a study of blood T cell repertoires in COVID-19. Repertoires were generated with immunoSEQ multiplex PCR, while TCRdb's copy carries only in-frame clones and drops some. The data hold about 220,000 clones, with 88% observed a single time. Sequencing input: PBMCs or T cells enriched from blood (not recorded which). These receptors were obtained from a woman between 50 and 59 years old with acute COVID-19.

The CDR3 DNA is TGTGCCAGCAGTCCGGGGGGGACTTATAGCTCCTACGAGCAGTACTTC. Its protein is CASSPGGTYSSYEQYF. The chain combines TRBV28 with TRBJ2-7; 8 positions match TRBD2. The CDR3 consists of 16 residues. Germline CDR1 reads MDHEN; CDR2 reads SYDVKM. J was trimmed by 0 bases and V by 5 bases; bases with no gene match: 9.

The chain carries TRBV19 and TRBJ2-7; D possibly corresponds to TRBD2 (7 bases). Trimming removed 3 bases at V and 0 bases at J, with 18 bases between. The length of the CDR3 is 17 residues. Germline lookup yields CDR1 LNHDA and CDR2 SQIVND (reference sequence). CDR3 in DNA: TGTGCCAGTAGTATTGATGGGAGGGGGACTAACTCCTACGAGCAGTACTTC. It yields the protein CASSIDGRGTNSYEQYF.

The rearrangement uses TRBV19 and TRBJ1-2; maybe TRBD1 (6 bases). Between the trimmed V and J ends, which lost 5 bases and 8 bases, there was a span of 12 bases. CDR3 length: 12 residues. The germline V gene has CDR1 LNHDA and CDR2 SQIVND (reference sequence). CDR3 in DNA: TGTGCCAGTAGTTCAGGGGAGAGGGGCTACACCTTC. It translates to CASSSGERGYTF.